The T cell receptor beta chain described here comes from a study of blood T cell repertoires in COVID-19. Background on the study: Specimens from acute and convalescent COVID-19 originated in the United States, Italy and Spain. PBMCs, B-cell-depleted T cells, or T cells were the source of the cDNA or gDNA that made up the material.

J was trimmed by 4 bases and V by 5 bases; bases with no gene match: 7. Germline V lookup: CDR1 KGHDR, CDR2 SFDVKD. The CDR3 spans 15 residues. Authors' processing steps: Counts of nucleated cells, estimated from reference gene primer amplification, were obtained. The data were produced by immunoSEQ multiplex PCR, yet TCRdb's version contains in-frame clones alone and is incomplete. V and J calls and clone size are given by that table; D and trimming were obtained from the DNA. The sample includes 60,000 or so clones, 70% to 90% of them seen just once. Sequencing input: peripheral blood. The sequence came from a human donor in a cohort sampled during active COVID-19. V and J are TRBV24-1 and TRBJ2-5, with TRBD1 matching over 9 bases. The CDR3 DNA reads as TGTGCCACCAGTGCCTTGGGACAGGGATCAGAGACCCAGTACTTC. Protein product: CATSALGQGSETQYF.